The 28 T cell receptor beta chains listed next were all sequenced from one sample in a study of early T cells in non-severe SARS-CoV-2 infection. MiXCR, run by TCRdb on the 5' RACE reads, gives a single entry per CDR3 protein. The profile shows more than 65,000 distinct CDR3 sequences, under 15% of them singletons. Sequenced: whole blood. These receptors all stem from an adult who was a healthcare worker with PCR-confirmed SARS-CoV-2 infection or an uninfected control (not recorded which).

This chain joins TRBV7-9 and TRBJ2-7; tentatively, D is TRBD1 or TRBD2 (5 bases each). Between the trimmed V and J ends, which lost 3 bases and 0 bases, there was a span of 12 bases. Germline V gives CDR1 SEHNR, CDR2 FQNEAQ (reference sequence). The CDR3 is 15 amino acids. The CDR3 DNA sequence: TGTGCCAGCAGCTTGGGGGACCCCGTCTCCTACGAGCAGTACTTC. Residues: CASSLGDPVSYEQYF.

Many counts were recorded for this clonotype. V is TRBV6-6 and J is TRBJ2-7, with TRBD1 matching over 9 bases. The germline V gene has CDR1 MNHNY and CDR2 SVGAGI (reference sequence). Losses at the gene ends were 2 bases for V and 5 bases for J; bases not matched to a gene: 7. CDR3 length equals 15 residues. The CDR3 loop reads CASSYPGQGIDEQYF. The CDR3 coding sequence is TGTGCCAGCAGTTACCCGGGACAGGGTATCGACGAGCAGTACTTC.

The J gene is TRBJ1-5, the V gene TRBV28; D might be TRBD1 (6 bases). V dropped 3 bases and J dropped 6 bases, with 9 bases sitting between them. This CDR3 comprises 13 residues. Germline V lookup: CDR1 MDHEN, CDR2 SYDVKM. The CDR3 region is CASSFTGFQPQHF. CDR3 in DNA: TGTGCCAGCAGTTTTACAGGGTTTCAGCCCCAGCATTTT.

This clonotype was seen only a few times. The rearrangement joins TRBV29-1 to TRBJ1-1; D call uncertain. Trimming removed 5 bases at V and 1 base at J, with 11 bases between. The CDR3 has 13 amino acids. Germline CDR1 reads SQVTM; CDR2 reads ANQGSEA. CDR3 sequence reads: CSVNLTPNTEAFF. The DNA for the CDR3 is TGCAGCGTTAATCTCACTCCGAACACTGAAGCTTTCTTT.

This clonotype was found many times. V usage is TRBV20-1 and J usage is TRBJ1-3; D is unclear. The CDR3 totals 11 residues. Germline lookup yields CDR1 DFQATT and CDR2 SNEGSKA (reference sequence). The CDR3 DNA follows: TGCAGGGCAGTCTCTGGAAACACCATATATTTT. Its translation is CRAVSGNTIYF.

The V call is TRBV10-3, the J call TRBJ2-3, with 12 nucleotides matching TRBD2. J lost 4 bases, V lost 5 bases, and 16 bases had no gene match. CDR1 is ENHRY, CDR2 SYGVKD, per germline. CDR3 length equals 19 residues. As DNA, the CDR3 is TGTGCCATCAGTTCTCCGACTAGCGGGAGCACCCTGGGCGCAGATACGCAGTATTTT. As protein: CAISSPTSGSTLGADTQYF.

This clonotype was seen many times. Here the CDR3 reads CASSLSGNQVTQYF. CDR3 nucleotide sequence: TGTGCCAGCAGCCTTAGCGGGAATCAGGTTACGCAGTATTTT. V is TRBV11-3 and J is TRBJ2-3; 8 positions match TRBD2. The CDR3 length is 14 residues. The germline V gene encodes CDR1 SGHNT and CDR2 YENEEA. J lost 8 bases, V lost 5 bases, and 9 bases had no gene match.

This clonotype was seen ten or more times. The chain employs TRBV5-1 and TRBJ2-3; 9 nucleotides align to TRBD2. CDR3 length: 17 amino acids. V shed 4 bases, J shed 4 bases, and the junction held 13 bases outside the gene matches. Per germline, CDR1 SGHRS and CDR2 YFSETQ. CDR3 sequence (DNA): TGCGCCAGCAGCCCCCCTACTGGCGGGGGGGCCCCAGATACGCAGTATTTT. This encodes CASSPPTGGGAPDTQYF.

This chain links TRBV10-3 with TRBJ2-5; 7 nucleotides line up with TRBD2. Germline V gene sequence: CDR1 ENHRY, CDR2 SYGVKD. The CDR3 has 15 residues. Trimming took 6 bases from V and 2 from J; bases not matched to a gene: 9. CDR3 sequence: CAISSSLAAQETQYF. The DNA of the CDR3 is TGTGCCATCAGCTCCTCCCTAGCGGCGCAAGAGACCCAGTACTTC.

This clonotype has ten or more counts. The V and J genes are TRBV27 and TRBJ2-3; D call uncertain. Trimming left V 6 bases short and J 0 bases short, with 16 bases between. The V gene's germline CDR1 is MNHEY and CDR2 SMNVEV (reference sequence). This CDR3 contains 16 residues. The CDR3 sequence is CASSSYTRLSTDTQYF. The DNA for the CDR3 is TGTGCCAGCAGCTCCTACACTCGACTCAGCACAGATACGCAGTATTTT.

There are many counts of this clonotype. V usage is TRBV30 and J usage is TRBJ2-1; 7 nucleotides agree with TRBD1. The germline V gene has CDR1 GTSNPN and CDR2 SVGIG (reference sequence). The ends lost 2 bases at V and 6 bases at J; junction bases unmatched: 4. This CDR3 is 13 amino acids long. CDR3 sequence reads: CAWSRGQLNEQFF. The CDR3 DNA sequence: TGTGCCTGGAGTCGGGGACAGCTCAATGAGCAGTTCTTC.

This sequence joins TRBV29-1 and TRBJ2-1; maybe TRBD1 (6 bases). The CDR3 extends over 14 amino acids. The germline V and J ends were trimmed by 2 bases and 6 bases, with 14 bases remaining between them. Germline CDR1 reads SQVTM; CDR2 reads ANQGSEA. The CDR3 here is CSVEYNRVSNEQFF. The CDR3 nucleotides read TGCAGCGTTGAATACAACAGGGTCAGCAATGAGCAGTTCTTC.

This clonotype was seen many times. The CDR3 loop is CASSQGRRGTLLSGNTIYF. The DNA of the CDR3 is TGCGCCAGCAGCCAAGGGCGGCGGGGGACCCTCCTCTCTGGAAACACCATATATTTT. The chain uses TRBV4-3 and TRBJ1-3; D is perhaps TRBD1 (5 bases). Germline lookup yields CDR1 LGHNA and CDR2 YSLEER. Trimming left V 1 base short and J 0 bases short, with 19 bases between. This CDR3 spans 19 amino acids.

In this sample, this clonotype turned up a few times. The chain employs TRBV25-1 and TRBJ2-2, with a tentative D call TRBD1 (6 bases). Germline V gene lookup returns CDR1 MGHDK and CDR2 SYGVNS. The CDR3 has 17 residues. Trimming stripped 3 bases from V and 2 bases from J, with 16 bases between. The CDR3: CASSDPPGQRNTGELFF. The CDR3 nucleotides are TGTGCCAGCAGTGACCCCCCGGGACAACGAAACACCGGGGAGCTGTTTTTT. The full variable domain, rest sourced from reference TRBV25-1 and TRBJ2-2, is EADIYQTPRYLVIGTGKKITLECSQTMGHDKMYWYQQDPGMELHLIHYSYGVNSTEKGDLSSESTVSRIRTEHFPLTLESARPSHTSQYLCASSDPPGQRNTGELFFGEGSRLTVL.

This clonotype was seen repeatedly, ten times or more. The chain joins TRBV7-6 to TRBJ2-3, with TRBD2 as a possible D gene (5 bases). This CDR3 contains 14 residues. The V and J ends lost 0 bases and 4 bases respectively, with 8 bases between them. Looked up from germline, CDR1 is SGHVS and CDR2 is FNYEAQ. The CDR3 nucleotides read TGTGCCAGCAGCTTAGCTGGACTTTCAGATACGCAGTATTTT. This encodes CASSLAGLSDTQYF.

This clonotype was detected ten times or more. The rearrangement joins TRBV5-8 to TRBJ2-2; weak D call: TRBD1 (5 bases). Germline CDR1 SGHTS, CDR2 YDEGEE. The V and J ends lost 3 bases and 3 bases respectively, with 15 bases between them. This CDR3 has 16 amino acids. Here the CDR3 DNA reads TGTGCCAGCAGCTCCCTAAGGGGTTTCGACACCGGGGAGCTGTTTTTT. It translates to CASSSLRGFDTGELFF.

The chain has TRBV29-1 and TRBJ2-7, with D possibly being TRBD1 (6 bases). Germline V gene sequence: CDR1 SQVTM, CDR2 ANQGSEA. The CDR3 is 12 residues long. V was pared by 5 bases and J by 3 bases, with 11 bases between. CDR3 in amino acids: CSVTGYYYEQYF. The CDR3 bases are TGCAGCGTTACAGGGTATTACTACGAGCAGTACTTC.

This clonotype was seen at least ten times. CDR3 DNA sequence: TGTGCCAGCAGCCAGCCCGGCGTAGCGGGAGATTTGGAGCAGTACTTC. Translated: CASSQPGVAGDLEQYF. This chain connects TRBV3-1 to TRBJ2-7; 9 bases are shared with TRBD2. The CDR3 has 16 amino acids. Trimming at V came to 3 bases and at J to 7 bases, leaving 13 bases not matched to a gene. Germline V lookup: CDR1 LGHDT, CDR2 YNNKEL (reference sequence).

There are a few counts of this clonotype. The V call is TRBV7-2, the J call TRBJ2-2; possible D gene TRBD2, 6 bases. The CDR3 loop spans 16 amino acids. Trimming left V 4 bases short and J 1 base short, with 13 bases between. The V gene's germline CDR1 is SGHTA and CDR2 FQGNSA. CDR3 in DNA: TGTGCCAGCAGCTCGCTGGGACTGATGAACACCGGGGAGCTGTTTTTT. Protein sequence: CASSSLGLMNTGELFF.

This clonotype was seen at least ten times. The CDR3 region is CASSLRASRGNTEAFF. The CDR3 region has the DNA TGTGCCAGCAGCCTAAGGGCCTCCAGGGGCAACACTGAAGCTTTCTTT. The V gene is TRBV6-2 or TRBV6-3, the J gene TRBJ1-1, with D possibly matching TRBD1 (6 bases). Deletions cut 6 bases from V and 2 bases from J, with 19 bases between. This CDR3 contains 16 residues. Per germline, CDR1 MNHEY and CDR2 SVGEGT.

The chain employs TRBV7-9 and TRBJ2-1; 8 bases line up with TRBD2. Germline CDR1 and CDR2: SEHNR and FQNEAQ (reference sequence). Trimming at V came to 2 bases and at J to 3 bases, leaving 6 bases not matched to a gene. The CDR3 spans 16 residues. CDR3 region: CASSLLRLASYNEQFF. In nucleotides, the CDR3 is TGTGCCAGCAGCTTACTGAGACTAGCGAGCTACAATGAGCAGTTCTTC.

This clonotype was picked up many times. This chain joins TRBV12-3 or TRBV12-4 and TRBJ1-5, with no clear D. The CDR3 length is 17 residues. The V gene lost 5 bases and the J gene lost 0 bases, with 17 bases spanning the gap. The CDR3 sequence is CASSPKVRLNSNQPQHF. The CDR3 DNA follows: TGTGCCAGCAGTCCAAAGGTACGGCTCAATAGCAATCAGCCCCAGCATTTT.

This clonotype showed up many times. The V and J genes are TRBV28 and TRBJ2-7; 7 bases match TRBD1. J lost 5 bases, V lost 5 bases, and 9 bases had no gene match. CDR1 and CDR2 (germline): MDHEN, SYDVKM. There are 14 residues in the CDR3. In nucleotides, the CDR3 is TGTGCCAGCAGTCCCTCCGACAGGGTCGACGAGCAGTACTTC. Its protein product is CASSPSDRVDEQYF.

The chain joins TRBV29-1 to TRBJ2-5; 11 nucleotides align to TRBD2. Trimming cost V 4 bases and J 5 bases; bases outside gene matches: 9. The CDR3 contains 15 residues. The germline V gene encodes CDR1 SQVTM and CDR2 ANQGSEA. The CDR3 loop is CSVGLSSGRSETQYF. The CDR3 DNA follows: TGCAGCGTTGGCTTATCTAGCGGGAGGAGCGAGACCCAGTACTTC.

This clonotype appeared many times. The chain combines TRBV15 with TRBJ2-7; no firm D call. The CDR3 is made up of 13 amino acids. Per germline, CDR1 LNHNV and CDR2 YYDKDF (reference sequence). V was trimmed by 0 bases and J by 4 bases, leaving 7 bases between them. The CDR3, as DNA: TGTGCCACCAGCAGAGATGGAAGATACGAGCAGTACTTC. It translates to CATSRDGRYEQYF.

The sample holds many counts of this clonotype. The rearrangement links TRBV28 to TRBJ1-6; 7 positions match TRBD1. The germline V gene encodes CDR1 MDHEN and CDR2 SYDVKM. The V segment lost 5 bases and the J segment 7 bases; nucleotides outside the gene matches: 5. The CDR3 is 14 residues long. CDR3 sequence reads: CASSRTGANSPLHF. CDR3 DNA sequence: TGTGCCAGCAGTCGAACAGGGGCCAATTCACCCCTCCACTTT.

The V gene is TRBV6-2 or TRBV6-3, the J gene TRBJ1-6; D is undetermined. Trimming cost V 10 bases and J 7 bases, with 17 bases left between them. Germline CDR1 and CDR2: MNHEY and SVGEGT. The CDR3 consists of 14 residues. The CDR3 DNA reads TGTGCCACCGAACGGACCGCTGAAAATTCACCCCTCCACTTT. Amino acids: CATERTAENSPLHF.

At least ten counts were recorded for this clonotype. The chain employs TRBV2 and TRBJ2-1; TRBD1 agrees at 10 bases. Germline lookup yields CDR1 SNHLY and CDR2 FYNNEI. After removal of 4 bases from V and 8 bases from J, the junction contained 11 bases not matched to a gene. The CDR3 length is 16 residues. CDR3 in amino acids: CASSGSGTGDFDEQFF. CDR3 nucleotide sequence: TGTGCCAGCAGTGGATCCGGGACAGGGGATTTCGATGAGCAGTTCTTC. Using reference TRBV2 and TRBJ2-1 for the parts outside the CDR3, the full variable domain is EPEVTQTPSHQVTQMGQEVILRCVPISNHLYFYWYRQILGQKVEFLVSFYNNEISEKSEIFDDQFSVERPDGSNFTLKIRSTKLEDSAMYFCASSGSGTGDFDEQFFGPGTRLTVL.